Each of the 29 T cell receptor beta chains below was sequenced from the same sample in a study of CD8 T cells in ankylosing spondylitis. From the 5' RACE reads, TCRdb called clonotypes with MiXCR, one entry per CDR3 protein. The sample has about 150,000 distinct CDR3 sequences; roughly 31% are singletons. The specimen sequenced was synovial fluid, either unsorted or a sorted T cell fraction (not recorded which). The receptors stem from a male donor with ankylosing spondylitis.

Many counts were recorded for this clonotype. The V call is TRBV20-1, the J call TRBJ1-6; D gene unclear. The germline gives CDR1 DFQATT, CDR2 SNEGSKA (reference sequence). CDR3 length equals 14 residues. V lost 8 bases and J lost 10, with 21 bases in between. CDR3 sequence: CSMNGGLGESPLHF. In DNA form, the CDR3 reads TGCAGTATGAACGGCGGACTCGGAGAATCACCCCTCCACTTT.

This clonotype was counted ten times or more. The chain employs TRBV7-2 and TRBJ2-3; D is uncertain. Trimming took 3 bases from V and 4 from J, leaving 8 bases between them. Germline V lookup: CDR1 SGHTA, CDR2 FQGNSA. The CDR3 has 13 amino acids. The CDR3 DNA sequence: TGTGCCAGCAGCTTTGATTTCTCAGATACGCAGTATTTT. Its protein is CASSFDFSDTQYF.

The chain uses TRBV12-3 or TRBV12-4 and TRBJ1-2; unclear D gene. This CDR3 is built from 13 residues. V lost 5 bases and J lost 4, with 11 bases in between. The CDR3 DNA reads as TGTGCCAGCAGTCCCGGGGTCCCCTATGGCTACACCTTC. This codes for CASSPGVPYGYTF.

The CDR3, as DNA: TGTGCCAGCAACGGGCATAACACCGGGGAGCTGTTTTTT. It specifies CASNGHNTGELFF. The chain links TRBV7-8 to TRBJ2-2; D unclear. V dropped 7 bases and J dropped 2 bases, with 8 bases sitting between them. Germline lookup yields CDR1 SGHVS and CDR2 FQNEAQ. This CDR3 has 13 residues.

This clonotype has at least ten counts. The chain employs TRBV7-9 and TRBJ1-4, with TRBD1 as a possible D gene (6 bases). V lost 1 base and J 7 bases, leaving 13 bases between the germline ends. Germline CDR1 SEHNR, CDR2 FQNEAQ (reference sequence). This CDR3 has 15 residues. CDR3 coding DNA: TGTGCCAGCAGCTTAGTCGTAGGGGGGACTGAAAAACTGTTTTTT. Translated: CASSLVVGGTEKLFF.

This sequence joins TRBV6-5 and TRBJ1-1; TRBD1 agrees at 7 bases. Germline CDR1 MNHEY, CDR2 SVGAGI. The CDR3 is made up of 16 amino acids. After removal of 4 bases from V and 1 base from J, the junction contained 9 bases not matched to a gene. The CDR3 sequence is CASSSNRGVQNTEAFF. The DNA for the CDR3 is TGTGCCAGCAGTTCCAACAGGGGCGTTCAGAACACTGAAGCTTTCTTT.

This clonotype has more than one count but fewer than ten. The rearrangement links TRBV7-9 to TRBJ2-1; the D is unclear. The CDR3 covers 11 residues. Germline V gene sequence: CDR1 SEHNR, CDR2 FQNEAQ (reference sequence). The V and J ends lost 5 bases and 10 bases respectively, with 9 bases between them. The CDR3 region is CASSPSWEQFF. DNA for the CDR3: TGTGCCAGCAGCCCCTCATGGGAGCAGTTCTTC.

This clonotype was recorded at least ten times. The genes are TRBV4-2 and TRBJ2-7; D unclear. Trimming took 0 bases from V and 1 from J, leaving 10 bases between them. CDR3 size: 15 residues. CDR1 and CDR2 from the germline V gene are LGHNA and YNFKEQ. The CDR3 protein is CASSQDQQSSYEQYF. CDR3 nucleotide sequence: TGTGCCAGCAGCCAAGATCAACAGTCATCCTACGAGCAGTACTTC.

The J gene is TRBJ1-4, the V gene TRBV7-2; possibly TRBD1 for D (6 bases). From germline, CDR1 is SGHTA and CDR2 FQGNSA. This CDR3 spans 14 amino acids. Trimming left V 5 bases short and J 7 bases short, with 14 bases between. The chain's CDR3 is CASSPRTVGEKLFF. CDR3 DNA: TGTGCCAGCAGCCCCAGGACAGTTGGTGAAAAACTGTTTTTT.

The CDR3 DNA reads TGTGCCAGCAGGAGGGGAGACTCTAACACTGAAGCTTTCTTT. It translates to CASRRGDSNTEAFF. This chain joins TRBV6-1 and TRBJ1-1; TRBD1 might be the D (5 bases). Germline loops: CDR1 MNHNS, CDR2 SASEGT. The CDR3 contains 14 residues. Trimming took off 6 bases at V and 2 bases at J, with 13 bases between the two ends.

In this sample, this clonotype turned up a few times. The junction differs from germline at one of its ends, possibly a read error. CDR3 DNA sequence: TGTGCCAGCAGCGCAGGACAGGGGAGCTCGTTTTTT. It codes for CASSAGQGSSFF. V usage is TRBV9 and J usage is TRBJ1-1, with 9 bases fitting TRBD1. The CDR3 contains 12 residues. The germline gives CDR1 SGDLS, CDR2 YYNGEE.

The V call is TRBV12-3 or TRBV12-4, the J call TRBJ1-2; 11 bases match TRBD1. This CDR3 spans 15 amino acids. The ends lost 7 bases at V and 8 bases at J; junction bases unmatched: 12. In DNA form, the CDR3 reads TGTGCCAGCACAACCCCCGGGACAGGGGGGTTGGGCTACACCTTC. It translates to CASTTPGTGGLGYTF.

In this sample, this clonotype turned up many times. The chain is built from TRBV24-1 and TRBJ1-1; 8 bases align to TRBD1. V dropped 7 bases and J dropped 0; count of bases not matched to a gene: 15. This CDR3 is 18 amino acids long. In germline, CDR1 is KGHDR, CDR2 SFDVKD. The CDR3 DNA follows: TGTGCCACCAGGACCCCCACCAGGGGGCTGTCTATGAACACTGAAGCTTTCTTT. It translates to CATRTPTRGLSMNTEAFF.

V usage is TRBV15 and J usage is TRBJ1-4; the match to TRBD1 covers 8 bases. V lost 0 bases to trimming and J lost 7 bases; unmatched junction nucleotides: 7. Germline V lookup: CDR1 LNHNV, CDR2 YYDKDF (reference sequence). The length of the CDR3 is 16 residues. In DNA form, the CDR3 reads TGTGCCACCAGCAGAGATCATCAGGACAGGGCTGAAAAACTGTTTTTT. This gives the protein CATSRDHQDRAEKLFF. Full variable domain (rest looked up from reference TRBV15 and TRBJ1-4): DAMVIQNPRYQVTQFGKPVTLSCSQTLNHNVMYWYQQKSSQAPKLLFHYYDKDFNNEADTPDNFQSRRPNTSFCFLDIRSPGLGDTAMYLCATSRDHQDRAEKLFFGSGTQLSVL.

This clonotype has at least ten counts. The DNA for the CDR3 is TGCAGTGCACCGACTAGCGGGGGGTACAATGAGCAGTTCTTC. It encodes CSAPTSGGYNEQFF. The chain is built from TRBV20-1 and TRBJ2-1; TRBD2 matches 13 bases. Per germline, CDR1 DFQATT and CDR2 SNEGSKA (reference sequence). Trimming cost V 6 bases and J 4 bases; bases outside gene matches: 3. The CDR3 contains 14 residues.

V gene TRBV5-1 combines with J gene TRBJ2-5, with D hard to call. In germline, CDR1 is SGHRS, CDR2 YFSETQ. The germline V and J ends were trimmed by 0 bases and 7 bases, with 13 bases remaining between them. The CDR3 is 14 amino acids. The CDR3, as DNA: TGCGCCAGCAGCTTGGGGGGTAACTCAGGGACCCAGTACTTC. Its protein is CASSLGGNSGTQYF.

DNA of the CDR3: TGTGCCATCAGCGGACAGATCTACGAGCAGTACTTC. Protein: CAISGQIYEQYF. The chain joins TRBV10-3 to TRBJ2-7; weak D call: TRBD1 (6 bases). Germline loops: CDR1 ENHRY, CDR2 SYGVKD. V was clipped by 6 bases and J by 3 bases, with 9 bases between them. CDR3 length equals 12 residues.

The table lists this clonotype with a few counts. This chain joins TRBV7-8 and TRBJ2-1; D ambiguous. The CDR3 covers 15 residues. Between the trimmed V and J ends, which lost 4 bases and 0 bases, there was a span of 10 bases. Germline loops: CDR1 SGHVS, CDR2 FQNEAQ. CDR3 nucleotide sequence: TGTGCCAGCAGCTCAACGACTGGCTCCTACAATGAGCAGTTCTTC. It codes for CASSSTTGSYNEQFF.

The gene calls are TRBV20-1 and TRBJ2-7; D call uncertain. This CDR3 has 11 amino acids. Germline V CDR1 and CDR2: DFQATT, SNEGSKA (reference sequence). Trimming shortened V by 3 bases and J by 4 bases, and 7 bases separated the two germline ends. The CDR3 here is CSASASYEQYF. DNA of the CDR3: TGCAGTGCTAGTGCCTCATACGAGCAGTACTTC.

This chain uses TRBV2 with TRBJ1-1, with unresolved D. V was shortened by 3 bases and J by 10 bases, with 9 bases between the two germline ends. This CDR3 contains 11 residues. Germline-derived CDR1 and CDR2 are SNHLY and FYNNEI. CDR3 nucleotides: TGTGCCAGCAGTGATTGGAGAATAGCTTTCTTT. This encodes CASSDWRIAFF. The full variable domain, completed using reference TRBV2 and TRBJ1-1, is EPEVTQTPSHQVTQMGQEVILRCVPISNHLYFYWYRQILGQKVEFLVSFYNNEISEKSEIFDDQFSVERPDGSNFTLKIRSTKLEDSAMYFCASSDWRIAFFGQGTRLTVV.

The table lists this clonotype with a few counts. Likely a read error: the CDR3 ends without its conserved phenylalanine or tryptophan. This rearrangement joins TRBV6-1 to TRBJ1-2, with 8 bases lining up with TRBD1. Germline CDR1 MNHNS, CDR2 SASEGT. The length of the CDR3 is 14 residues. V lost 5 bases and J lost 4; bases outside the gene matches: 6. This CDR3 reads CASSPGGLPYGYTS. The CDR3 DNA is TGTGCCAGCAGTCCAGGGGGCTTGCCCTATGGCTACACCTCC.

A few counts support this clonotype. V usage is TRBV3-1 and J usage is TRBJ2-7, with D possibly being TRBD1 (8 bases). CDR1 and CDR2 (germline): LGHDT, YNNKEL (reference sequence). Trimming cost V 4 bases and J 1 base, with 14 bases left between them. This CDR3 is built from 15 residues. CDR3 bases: TGTGCCAGCAGCCTCGGACAGGGAGGGTCCTACGAGCAGTACTTC. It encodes CASSLGQGGSYEQYF.

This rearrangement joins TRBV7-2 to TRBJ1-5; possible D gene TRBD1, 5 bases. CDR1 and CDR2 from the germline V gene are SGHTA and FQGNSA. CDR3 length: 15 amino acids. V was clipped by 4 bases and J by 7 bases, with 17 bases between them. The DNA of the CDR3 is TGTGCCAGCAGCTGGAGGGGCGGGGGTTTGCAGCCCCAGCATTTT. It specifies CASSWRGGGLQPQHF. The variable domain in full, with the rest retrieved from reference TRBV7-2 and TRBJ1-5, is GAGVSQSPSNKVTEKGKDVELRCDPISGHTALYWYRQSLGQGLEFLIYFQGNSAPDKSGLPSDRFSAERTGGSVSTLTIQRTQQEDSAVYLCASSWRGGGLQPQHFGDGTRLSIL.

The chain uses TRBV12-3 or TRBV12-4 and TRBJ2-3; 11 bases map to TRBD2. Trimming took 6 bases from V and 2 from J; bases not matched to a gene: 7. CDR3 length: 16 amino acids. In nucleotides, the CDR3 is TGTGCCAGCAGCCTGGGGACTAGCGGATTCACAGATACGCAGTATTTT. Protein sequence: CASSLGTSGFTDTQYF.

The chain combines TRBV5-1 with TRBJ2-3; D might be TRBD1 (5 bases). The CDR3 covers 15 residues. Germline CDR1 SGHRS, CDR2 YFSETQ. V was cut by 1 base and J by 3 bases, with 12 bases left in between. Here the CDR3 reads CASSLPTTETDTQYF. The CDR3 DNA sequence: TGCGCCAGCAGCTTGCCGACGACAGAAACAGATACGCAGTATTTT.

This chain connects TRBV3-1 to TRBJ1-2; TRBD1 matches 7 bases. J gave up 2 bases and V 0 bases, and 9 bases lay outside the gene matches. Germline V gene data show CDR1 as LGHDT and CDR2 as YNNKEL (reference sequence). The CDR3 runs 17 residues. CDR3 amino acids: CASSQEQGRTANYGYTF. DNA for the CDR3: TGTGCCAGCAGCCAAGAACAGGGGCGAACGGCGAACTATGGCTACACCTTC.

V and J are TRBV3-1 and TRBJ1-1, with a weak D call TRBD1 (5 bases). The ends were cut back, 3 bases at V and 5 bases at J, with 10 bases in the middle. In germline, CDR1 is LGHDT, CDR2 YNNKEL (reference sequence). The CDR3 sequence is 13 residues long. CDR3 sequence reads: CASSQGGGTEAFF. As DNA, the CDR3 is TGTGCCAGCAGCCAGGGCGGGGGGACTGAAGCTTTCTTT.

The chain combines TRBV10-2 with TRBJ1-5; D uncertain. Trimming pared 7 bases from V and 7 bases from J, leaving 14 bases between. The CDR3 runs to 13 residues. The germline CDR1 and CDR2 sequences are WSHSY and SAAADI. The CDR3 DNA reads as TGCGCCAGCAATCCAGGACTTCGGCAGCCCCAGCATTTT. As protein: CASNPGLRQPQHF.

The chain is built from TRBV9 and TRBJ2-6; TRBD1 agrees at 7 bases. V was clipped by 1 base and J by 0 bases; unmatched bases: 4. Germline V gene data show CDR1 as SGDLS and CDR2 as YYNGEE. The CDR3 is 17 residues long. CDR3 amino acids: CASSVISGGSGANVLTF. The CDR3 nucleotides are TGTGCCAGCAGCGTAATTTCAGGGGGCTCTGGGGCCAACGTCCTGACTTTC.